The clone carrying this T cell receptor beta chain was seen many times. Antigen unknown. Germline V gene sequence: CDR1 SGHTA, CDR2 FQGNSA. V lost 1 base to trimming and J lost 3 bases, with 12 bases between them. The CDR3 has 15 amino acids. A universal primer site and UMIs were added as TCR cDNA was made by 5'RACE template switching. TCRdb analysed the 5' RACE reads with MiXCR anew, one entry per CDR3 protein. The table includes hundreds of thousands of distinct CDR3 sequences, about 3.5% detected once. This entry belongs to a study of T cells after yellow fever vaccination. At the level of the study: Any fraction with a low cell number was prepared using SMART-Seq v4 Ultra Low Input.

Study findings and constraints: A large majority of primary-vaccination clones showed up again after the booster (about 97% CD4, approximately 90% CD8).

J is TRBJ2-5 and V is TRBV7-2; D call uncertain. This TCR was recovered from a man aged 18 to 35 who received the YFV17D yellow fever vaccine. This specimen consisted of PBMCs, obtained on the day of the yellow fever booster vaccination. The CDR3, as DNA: TGTGCCAGCAGCTTAGTTCTTGCCCAGGAAGAGACCCAGTACTTC. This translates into CASSLVLAQEETQYF. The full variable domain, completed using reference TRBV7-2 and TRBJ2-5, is GAGVSQSPSNKVTEKGKDVELRCDPISGHTALYWYRQSLGQGLEFLIYFQGNSAPDKSGLPSDRFSAERTGGSVSTLTIQRTQQEDSAVYLCASSLVLAQEETQYFGPGTRLLVL.